These 16 T cell receptor beta chains share one sample of origin, sequenced in a study of PD-1 blockade in classical Hodgkin lymphoma. Described time point: cycle 4 day 1 (C4D1), after more than five weeks of nivolumab. Each patient's relapse followed autologous stem cell transplantation, and brentuximab vedotin exposure varied. Sequencing used immunoSEQ multiplex PCR; TCRdb keeps in-frame clones, though not all of them. The sample lists fewer than 50,000 clones, around 80% seen once, with around 35% in the top ten. The specimen comprised peripheral blood mononuclear cells (PBMCs), sampled before the fourth cycle of nivolumab. The receptor source for this set is a human donor with classical Hodgkin lymphoma.

With respect to this clone: This sample includes further DNA sequences coding for the same CDR3. V is TRBV9 and J is TRBJ1-6, with D hard to call. Between the trimmed V and J ends, which lost 3 bases and 6 bases, there was a span of 10 bases. The CDR3 length is 14 residues. CDR1 and CDR2 from the germline V gene are SGDLS and YYNGEE. The CDR3 nucleotides read TGTGCCAGCAGCGGAGACTGGGCTAATTCACCCCTCCACTTT. Encoded protein: CASSGDWANSPLHF.

This clone was picked up a small number of times. The V gene is TRBV30, the J gene TRBJ1-1; unclear D gene. Deletions cut 2 bases from V and 0 bases from J, with 7 bases between. CDR1 is GTSNPN, CDR2 SVGIG, per germline (reference sequence). The CDR3 spans 13 residues. CDR3: CAWSRVLNTEAFF. In DNA, the CDR3 is TGTGCCTGGAGTAGGGTATTGAACACTGAAGCTTTCTTT. Looking up the rest from reference TRBV30 and TRBJ1-1 gives the full variable domain: SQTIHQWPATLVQPVGSPLSLECTVEGTSNPNLYWYRQAAGRGLQLLFYSVGIGQISSEVPQNLSASRPQDRQFILSSKKLLLSDSGFYLCAWSRVLNTEAFFGQGTRLTVV.

The chain links TRBV10-3 to TRBJ2-7, with D unclear. Germline V CDR1 and CDR2: ENHRY, SYGVKD. V lost 6 bases and J lost 2, with 14 bases in between. The CDR3 has 14 amino acids. The CDR3 DNA reads as TGTGCCATCAGGCCGGGCAGTCTCACCTACGAGCAGTACTTC. Amino acids: CAIRPGSLTYEQYF.

The rearrangement joins TRBV19 to TRBJ1-2; D is unresolved. V lost 6 bases and J lost 5, with 13 bases in between. This CDR3 is 13 amino acids long. CDR1 is LNHDA, CDR2 SQIVND, per germline (reference sequence). The CDR3 DNA is TGTGCCAGTAGATTCTCCTTGGGATATGGCTACACCTTC. Protein: CASRFSLGYGYTF.

As for this clone: The same CDR3 can be traced to other DNA sequences in this sample. The genes are TRBV7-2 and TRBJ1-5, with D perhaps TRBD1 (5 bases). Trimming removed 4 bases at V and 1 base at J, with 11 bases between. There are 15 residues in the CDR3. CDR1 and CDR2 from the germline V gene are SGHTA and FQGNSA. CDR3 sequence reads: CASSYTGSSNQPQHF. The DNA of the CDR3 is TGTGCCAGCAGCTACACAGGTTCCAGCAATCAGCCCCAGCATTTT.

The CDR3 protein is CASSEQGSETQYF. The CDR3 bases are TGTGCCAGCAGCGAACAGGGGTCAGAGACCCAGTACTTC. The V and J genes are TRBV9 and TRBJ2-5, with 7 bases matching TRBD1. Germline values: CDR1 SGDLS, CDR2 YYNGEE. V lost 3 bases, J lost 4 bases, and 3 bases stayed unmatched. CDR3 length: 13 amino acids.

This clone was found once. The gene calls are TRBV5-6 and TRBJ1-5, with a possible D match to TRBD1 (6 bases). CDR1 and CDR2 (germline): SGHDT, YYEEEE. This CDR3 spans 17 amino acids. V gave up 2 bases and J gave up 0 bases, with 15 bases separating them. As DNA, the CDR3 is TGTGCCAGCAGCTTAGGCAGGGGCGCATATAGCAATCAGCCCCAGCATTTT. Its translation: CASSLGRGAYSNQPQHF. The whole variable domain, remainder taken from reference TRBV5-6 and TRBJ1-5, is DAGVTQSPTHLIKTRGQQVTLRCSPKSGHDTVSWYQQALGQGPQFIFQYYEEEERQRGNFPDRFSGHQFPNYSSELNVNALLLGDSALYLCASSLGRGAYSNQPQHFGDGTRLSIL.

The rearrangement uses TRBV4-2 and TRBJ1-4; 9 bases are a match to TRBD1. V lost 2 bases to trimming and J lost 2 bases; unmatched junction nucleotides: 6. Looked up from germline, CDR1 is LGHNA and CDR2 is YNFKEQ. The CDR3 extends over 17 amino acids. CDR3 in amino acids: CASSQRTGVSTNEKLFF. In DNA, the CDR3 is TGTGCCAGCAGCCAAAGGACAGGGGTATCGACTAATGAAAAACTGTTTTTT.

The chain uses TRBV10-3 and TRBJ1-5; 10 bases map to TRBD1. This CDR3 is built from 15 residues. With 10 bases clipped from V and 1 base from J, the junction kept 7 bases outside the gene matches. Per germline, CDR1 ENHRY and CDR2 SYGVKD. DNA of the CDR3: TGTGCCACCGGACAGGGGGAGGGAAGCAATCAGCCCCAGCATTTT. The encoded protein is CATGQGEGSNQPQHF.

The chain carries TRBV9 and TRBJ1-2; TRBD1 matches at 7 bases. CDR1 and CDR2 from the germline V gene are SGDLS and YYNGEE. The V segment lost 4 bases and the J segment 8 bases; nucleotides outside the gene matches: 17. The CDR3 sequence is 16 residues long. Here the CDR3 reads CASSNRGAGGPAGYTF. In DNA, the CDR3 is TGTGCCAGCAGCAACCGGGGGGCAGGGGGGCCTGCGGGCTACACCTTC.

The rearrangement uses TRBV7-7 and TRBJ2-5; D is ambiguous. V was cut by 1 base and J by 4 bases, with 16 bases left in between. There are 16 residues in the CDR3. Per germline, CDR1 SSHAT and CDR2 FNYEAQ (reference sequence). CDR3: CASSLGVAGLLETQYF. The CDR3 coding sequence is TGTGCCAGCAGCTTAGGAGTTGCAGGCCTCCTAGAGACCCAGTACTTC.

This clone was seen only a few times. This sequence joins TRBV9 and TRBJ1-4, with 10 positions matching TRBD1. This CDR3 spans 17 amino acids. Unmatched junction bases numbered 6, after V lost 0 bases and J lost 4 bases. Germline CDR1 and CDR2: SGDLS and YYNGEE. The CDR3 loop reads CASSVATGGRNNEKLFF. CDR3 sequence (DNA): TGTGCCAGCAGCGTAGCGACAGGGGGCAGGAATAATGAAAAACTGTTTTTT.

The V and J genes are TRBV30 and TRBJ2-2; TRBD2 matches at 14 bases. There are 18 residues in the CDR3. Looked up from germline, CDR1 is GTSNPN and CDR2 is SVGIG (reference sequence). V shed 2 bases, J shed 3 bases, and the junction held 8 bases outside the gene matches. The CDR3 sequence is CAWSSGTSGGWDTGELFF. CDR3 nucleotides: TGTGCCTGGAGTTCCGGGACTAGCGGGGGATGGGACACCGGGGAGCTGTTTTTT.

The table lists this clone with a few counts. The chain joins TRBV7-9 to TRBJ2-6, with a weak D call TRBD2 (5 bases). Trimming left V 5 bases short and J 0 bases short, with 14 bases between. CDR1 and CDR2 from the germline V gene are SEHNR and FQNEAQ (reference sequence). The length of the CDR3 is 17 residues. The CDR3 region is CASSPRWRYSGANVLTF. The CDR3 DNA reads TGTGCCAGCAGCCCCCGCTGGAGGTACTCTGGGGCCAACGTCCTGACTTTC.

CDR3 loop: CASSYSNSDYGYTF. The DNA of the CDR3 is TGTGCCAGCAGTTACTCGAATAGTGACTATGGCTACACCTTC. The genes are TRBV6-6 and TRBJ1-2; D not certain. The V end lost 0 bases, the J end lost 3 bases, and 8 bases lay between the germline ends. CDR1 MNHNY and CDR2 SVGAGI come from the germline V gene (reference sequence). The CDR3 has 14 amino acids.

This sequence joins TRBV6-5 and TRBJ2-1, with a weak D call TRBD2 (5 bases). CDR1 MNHEY and CDR2 SVGAGI come from the germline V gene. There are 15 residues in the CDR3. V was clipped by 2 bases and J by 1 base, with 9 bases between them. Written as DNA, the CDR3 is TGTGCCAGCAGTTACGGTCCGGGGTCCTACAATGAGCAGTTCTTC. Its translation: CASSYGPGSYNEQFF.